The clone carrying this T cell receptor beta chain was observed a handful of times. These data are taken from a study of T cells after yellow fever vaccination. TCRdb used MiXCR to reprocess the 5' RACE reads, holding one entry per CDR3 protein. Of some 220,000 distinct CDR3 sequences detected, 3.2% appear once; the ten largest clones hold around 3.2%. This clonotype was sampled from a man between 18 and 29 years old who received the YFV17D yellow fever vaccine. Here the sequenced sample was CD4+ T cells sorted from PBMCs, taken 10 days after the yellow fever booster vaccination.

In DNA form, the CDR3 reads TGTGCCAGCAGTTTACAGGGTGGCATGGAGACCCAGTACTTC. Translated: CASSLQGGMETQYF. V and J are TRBV5-4 and TRBJ2-5; maybe TRBD1 (6 bases). Germline values: CDR1 SGHNT, CDR2 YYREEE (reference sequence). The ends were cut back, 5 bases at V and 5 bases at J, with 16 bases in the middle. There are 14 residues in the CDR3.